Listed below are T cell receptor beta chains from one sample, sequenced in a study of beta chain features in type 1 diabetes. The protocol was immunoSEQ multiplex PCR, while the TCRdb copy is restricted to in-frame clones and leaves out a portion. The top ten clones hold less than 0.03% of a sample with under 300,000 clones, over 20% of them seen once. Sequenced: naive CD4+ T cells from blood. The receptors shown here come from a woman between 40 and 55 years old with type 1 diabetes. Each CDR3 is given with its conserved first and last residue. The order of the fields is clone size, V gene, D gene, J gene, CDR3 DNA, CDR3 protein. A D gene is named only where the DNA matches it firmly. Size values are once, few and many counts, or a class for expanded clones, and some rows have none.

size: .
V: TRBV29-1
D: TRBD2
J: TRBJ2-7
DNA: TGCAGCGTTGGGGGACTAGCGGGAGGGCCGATCTACGAGCAGTACTTC
CDR3: CSVGGLAGGPIYEQYF

size: few
V: TRBV30
D: .
J: TRBJ2-5
DNA: TGTGCCTGGAGTGTAAGAGGCCAAGAGACCCAGTACTTC
CDR3: CAWSVRGQETQYF

size: few
V: TRBV4-3
D: TRBD1
J: TRBJ1-5
DNA: TGCGCCAGCAGCCAAGGACAGGGGGTCGGACAGCCCCAGCATTTT
CDR3: CASSQGQGVGQPQHF

size: few
V: TRBV5-1
D: TRBD2
J: TRBJ2-7
DNA: TGCGCCAGCAGCGTCTCACCTCTAGCGGGAGGGCCGATCTACGAGCAGTACTTC
CDR3: CASSVSPLAGGPIYEQYF

size: .
V: TRBV30
D: TRBD1
J: TRBJ1-3
DNA: TGTGCCTGGAGTGTAATCGGACAGGGGGTCCGGGATTTT
CDR3: CAWSVIGQGVRDF

size: few
V: TRBV19
D: TRBD1
J: TRBJ2-1
DNA: TGTGCCAGTAGCATCCGGACAGGGCAGAACAATGAGCAGTTCTTC
CDR3: CASSIRTGQNNEQFF

size: few
V: TRBV29-1
D: .
J: TRBJ1-1
DNA: TGCAGCGTTGAGGACACCGGTCAAGCTTTCTTT
CDR3: CSVEDTGQAFF

size: .
V: TRBV28
D: .
J: TRBJ2-5
DNA: TGTGCCAGCAGTGCAGGGGATAGGGAGACCCAGTACTTC
CDR3: CASSAGDRETQYF

size: .
V: TRBV4-2
D: TRBD2
J: TRBJ2-1
DNA: TGTGCCAGCAGCCCAGCGGGGGGGTTAAGCGATGAGCAGTTCTTC
CDR3: CASSPAGGLSDEQFF

size: .
V: TRBV9
D: .
J: TRBJ1-2
DNA: TGTGCCAGCAGCGTGTTATCGGGCTATGGCTACACCTTC
CDR3: CASSVLSGYGYTF

size: .
V: TRBV4-1
D: TRBD1
J: TRBJ2-4
DNA: TGCGCCAGCAGCCAACCCAGACAGGGGGGAAACATTCAGTACTTC
CDR3: CASSQPRQGGNIQYF

size: few
V: TRBV6-6
D: .
J: TRBJ2-6
DNA: TGTGCCAGCAGTACCCACGAGCTGGGGGCCAACGTCCTGACTTTC
CDR3: CASSTHELGANVLTF

size: .
V: TRBV19
D: .
J: TRBJ2-7
DNA: TGTGCCAGTAGTATATTAGAGGGCCCCTACGAGCAGTACTTC
CDR3: CASSILEGPYEQYF

size: few
V: TRBV15
D: .
J: TRBJ2-3
DNA: TGTGCCACCAGCAACGGGATTATCACAGATACGCAGTATTTT
CDR3: CATSNGIITDTQYF

size: few
V: TRBV4-1
D: .
J: TRBJ1-2
DNA: TGCGCCAGCAGCCAAGTTAACAGCCTTAACTATGGCTACACCTTC
CDR3: CASSQVNSLNYGYTF

size: few
V: TRBV18
D: .
J: TRBJ1-2
DNA: TGTGCCAGCTCATCAAGTCAGGGTGACGGCTACACCTTC
CDR3: CASSSSQGDGYTF

size: .
V: TRBV28
D: TRBD1
J: TRBJ1-6
DNA: TGTGCCAGCAGACCGACAGGGGAGTCACCCCTCCACTTT
CDR3: CASRPTGESPLHF

size: .
V: TRBV5-1
D: TRBD2
J: TRBJ2-1
DNA: TGCGCCAGCAGCTTGGCGATACTAGCGACCTACAATGAGCAGTTCTTC
CDR3: CASSLAILATYNEQFF

size: few
V: TRBV25-1
D: .
J: TRBJ1-1
DNA: TGTGCCAGCAGTGGAGGGGGCACTGAAGCTTTCTTT
CDR3: CASSGGGTEAFF

size: .
V: TRBV4-1
D: .
J: TRBJ1-1
DNA: TGCGCCAGCAGCCGAAACAGGGACACTGAAGCTTTCTTT
CDR3: CASSRNRDTEAFF

size: few
V: TRBV7-3
D: TRBD1
J: TRBJ1-6
DNA: TGTGCCAGCAGCTTAGGGACAGGGAACTCACCCCTCCACTTT
CDR3: CASSLGTGNSPLHF

size: few
V: TRBV5-1
D: TRBD1
J: TRBJ2-7
DNA: TGCGCCAGCAGCTTGGGCCGGGACAGGGCTTCCTACGAGCAGTACTTC
CDR3: CASSLGRDRASYEQYF

size: .
V: TRBV6-5
D: TRBD1
J: TRBJ2-7
DNA: TGTGCCAGCAGGGGGACAGGGGGAAACTACGAGCAGTACTTC
CDR3: CASRGTGGNYEQYF

size: .
V: TRBV9
D: TRBD1
J: TRBJ2-7
DNA: TGTGCCAGCAGCGCCTCCACGGGACAGGGCCCCTACGAGCAGTACTTC
CDR3: CASSASTGQGPYEQYF

size: .
V: TRBV29-1
D: TRBD1
J: TRBJ2-2
DNA: TGCAGCGTTTCCCCCGGGACAGCCACCGGGGAGCTGTTTTTT
CDR3: CSVSPGTATGELFF

size: .
V: TRBV2
D: TRBD2
J: TRBJ2-7
DNA: TGTGCCAGCAGTGGGGGGGGTAGAAGCTACGAGCAGTACTTC
CDR3: CASSGGGRSYEQYF

size: .
V: TRBV18
D: TRBD1
J: TRBJ2-1
DNA: TGTGCCAGCTCCGCTCCGGCGGGACAGGAGTACAATGAGCAGTTCTTC
CDR3: CASSAPAGQEYNEQFF

size: once
V: TRBV29-1
D: .
J: TRBJ1-1
DNA: TGCAGCGTTGCGAGGAGTCCTAACACTGAAGCTTTCTTT
CDR3: CSVARSPNTEAFF

size: few
V: TRBV5-4
D: .
J: TRBJ1-1
DNA: TGTGCCAGCAGCCCAGGGGTAAAGGCTGAAGCTTTCTTT
CDR3: CASSPGVKAEAFF

size: .
V: TRBV18
D: .
J: TRBJ2-7
DNA: TGTGCCAGCTCACTTGGGACTGAACCCTACGAGCAGTACTTC
CDR3: CASSLGTEPYEQYF

size: .
V: TRBV18
D: TRBD1
J: TRBJ1-5
DNA: TGTGCCAGCTCGACGACAGGGCCCGATCAGCCCCAGCATTTT
CDR3: CASSTTGPDQPQHF

size: .
V: TRBV28
D: .
J: TRBJ2-3
DNA: TGTGCCAGCAGTCCGACAGATACGCAGTATTTT
CDR3: CASSPTDTQYF

size: .
V: TRBV4-3
D: .
J: TRBJ1-2
DNA: TGCGCCAGCAGCCGCGATCGGGACAATATTGATGGCTACACCTTC
CDR3: CASSRDRDNIDGYTF

size: few
V: TRBV4-2
D: TRBD1
J: TRBJ1-4
DNA: TGTGCCAGCAGCCAGCTAGCCGGTTGGGGACAGGGGCTAGCAACTAATGAAAAACTGTTTTTT
CDR3: CASSQLAGWGQGLATNEKLFF

size: few
V: TRBV7-9
D: .
J: TRBJ2-7
DNA: TGTGCCAGCAGCCCAACAGGGATCGAGCAGTACTTC
CDR3: CASSPTGIEQYF

size: .
V: TRBV4-3
D: .
J: TRBJ2-7
DNA: TGCGCCAGCAGCCAAGTACTTGCCGGGAAGGACTCCTACGAGCAGTACTTC
CDR3: CASSQVLAGKDSYEQYF

size: .
V: TRBV5-4
D: TRBD1
J: TRBJ2-3
DNA: TGTGCCAGCAGCTTAGGGACAGGGGAAGATACGCAGTATTTT
CDR3: CASSLGTGEDTQYF

size: few
V: TRBV6-5
D: TRBD1
J: TRBJ1-4
DNA: TGTGCCAGCAGTTCCTACGGGACAGTTGGAAAACTGTTTTTT
CDR3: CASSSYGTVGKLFF

size: few
V: TRBV30
D: .
J: TRBJ2-7
DNA: TGTGCCTGGAGTAAATCGGGATCTGTCTCCTACGAGCAGTACTTC
CDR3: CAWSKSGSVSYEQYF

size: .
V: TRBV21-1
D: .
J: TRBJ2-1
DNA: TGTGCCAGCAGAGATTCTAGCGGGAGCTACAATGAGCAGTTCTTC
CDR3: CASRDSSGSYNEQFF

size: few
V: TRBV14
D: TRBD2
J: TRBJ2-1
DNA: TGTGCCAGCAGCCAACGCCCTAGCGGCTCCTACAATGAGCAGTTCTTC
CDR3: CASSQRPSGSYNEQFF

size: .
V: TRBV29-1
D: TRBD1
J: TRBJ2-7
DNA: TGCAGCGTGGGGACAGGGGCCTACGAGCAGTACTTC
CDR3: CSVGTGAYEQYF

size: once
V: TRBV4-2
D: TRBD2
J: TRBJ2-7
DNA: TGTGCCAGCAGCCAAGGCCCGACGGGGGGGAGTAGGGTGGAGCAGTACTTC
CDR3: CASSQGPTGGSRVEQYF